Listed below are T cell receptor beta chains from one sample, sequenced in a study of T cell changes during pregnancy in multiple sclerosis. Libraries were prepared by immunoSEQ multiplex PCR; TCRdb keeps only in-frame clonotypes and omits some of them. The data hold some 140,000 clones, with about 95% observed a single time. The specimen was peripheral blood, collected after pregnancy. Receptors originate from a female donor with multiple sclerosis, enrolled in a pregnancy study. Both conserved end residues are part of each CDR3. The D gene is left open where the match is weak. Size is omitted from some rows. Given values are once, few, many or a class for expanded clones.

abundance	v_gene	j_gene	d_gene	CDR3aa	CDR3nt
.	TRBV5-1	TRBJ2-2	.	CASSPSRENTGELFF	TGCGCCAGCAGCCCCAGCCGGGAGAACACCGGGGAGCTGTTTTTT
once	TRBV5-6	TRBJ2-7	.	CASSSRDEQYF	TGTGCCAGCAGCTCCAGGGACGAGCAGTACTTC
.	TRBV19	TRBJ2-7	.	CARVGARERYEQYF	TGTGCCAGGGTTGGTGCGCGGGAACGATACGAGCAGTACTTC
.	TRBV27	TRBJ2-1	TRBD1	CASSLTPGQSYNEQFF	TGTGCCAGCAGTTTGACGCCGGGACAGTCATACAATGAGCAGTTCTTC
.	TRBV7-2	TRBJ1-1	TRBD1	CASSLPQGAVTEAFF	TGTGCCAGCAGCTTACCCCAGGGGGCGGTCACTGAAGCTTTCTTT
.	TRBV6-6	TRBJ1-1	.	CASSPYAGMNTEAFF	TGTGCCAGCAGTCCCTACGCAGGGATGAACACTGAAGCTTTCTTT
.	TRBV10-3	TRBJ2-1	.	CAISENSYSYNEQFF	TGTGCCATCAGTGAAAACTCCTACTCCTACAATGAGCAGTTCTTC
.	TRBV10-3	TRBJ2-1	TRBD2	CAISDLAGGPYEQFF	TGTGCCATCAGTGATCTAGCGGGAGGTCCGTATGAGCAGTTCTTC
.	TRBV28	TRBJ1-4	.	CASRGARGIREKLFF	TGTGCCAGCAGGGGGGCAAGGGGTATACGAGAAAAACTGTTTTTT
.	TRBV7-9	TRBJ2-3	.	CASKRRPGADTQYF	TGTGCCAGTAAACGACGGCCGGGGGCAGATACGCAGTATTTT
.	TRBV27	TRBJ1-1	.	CASSSGVWREAFF	TGTGCCAGCAGTTCCGGTGTTTGGAGGGAAGCTTTCTTT
.	TRBV11-2	TRBJ2-3	.	CASSLNRVTDTQYF	TGTGCCAGCAGCCTGAACAGGGTCACAGATACGCAGTATTTT
.	TRBV19	TRBJ2-5	TRBD1	CASSITGGAPIPETQYF	TGTGCCAGTAGTATAACAGGGGGAGCTCCCATCCCCGAGACCCAGTACTTC
.	TRBV11-2	TRBJ2-5	TRBD2	CASSLEFGEGETQYF	TGTGCCAGCAGCTTAGAATTCGGGGAGGGTGAGACCCAGTACTTC
.	TRBV4-2	TRBJ2-1	.	CASSLGGSPRIFF	TGTGCCAGCAGCCTTGGAGGAAGCCCCCGTATTTTCTTC
.	TRBV9	TRBJ2-3	.	CASGGGTDTQYF	TGTGCCAGCGGAGGAGGCACAGATACGCAGTATTTT
.	TRBV7-2	TRBJ2-7	.	CASSLRGATGRTGNYEQYF	TGTGCCAGCAGCTTACGGGGGGCCACCGGAAGGACAGGGAACTACGAGCAGTACTTC
once	TRBV7-2	TRBJ2-7	.	CASSLAYGPYEQYF	TGTGCCAGCAGCTTAGCTTACGGTCCCTACGAGCAGTACTTC
.	TRBV9	TRBJ1-4	TRBD1	CASSSRQGLTNEKLFF	TGTGCCAGCAGCTCAAGACAGGGCCTAACTAATGAAAAACTGTTTTTT
.	TRBV6-6	TRBJ2-4	TRBD1	CASGQGLKNIQYF	TGTGCCAGTGGACAGGGCCTCAAAAACATTCAGTACTTC
.	TRBV5-1	TRBJ2-3	.	CASSLGQGVDTQYF	TGCGCCAGCAGCCTGGGACAAGGTGTCGATACGCAGTATTTT
.	TRBV6-1	TRBJ2-1	TRBD2	CASSEGFAGVSYNEQFF	TGTGCCAGCAGTGAAGGATTTGCGGGGGTCTCCTACAATGAGCAGTTCTTC
.	TRBV19	TRBJ2-7	.	CASSTPGPFSYEQYF	TGTGCCAGTAGTACTCCAGGGCCGTTCTCCTACGAGCAGTACTTC
.	TRBV7-9	TRBJ2-7	TRBD1	CASSPTKGGTSYEQYF	TGTGCCAGCAGCCCTACTAAAGGGGGCACCTCCTACGAGCAGTACTTC